The clone carrying this TCR beta chain has just one count. The method was immunoSEQ multiplex PCR; TCRdb's version includes in-frame clones alone and lacks a portion of them. The profile shows approximately 75,000 clones, just under 95% of them singletons. These data are taken from a study of technical replicates of blood from a handful of donors. The germline V gene encodes CDR1 MNHNS and CDR2 SASEGT. This CDR3 is built from 14 residues. Trimming at V came to 6 bases and at J to 3 bases, leaving 5 bases not matched to a gene. V usage is TRBV6-1 and J usage is TRBJ1-5, with TRBD1 identical over 7 bases. The clonotype comes from a human donor in good health. The sample comprised T cells isolated from PBMCs. The CDR3 protein is CASRRDSPNQPQHF. The CDR3 coding sequence is TGTGCCAGCAGGAGGGACAGCCCCAATCAGCCCCAGCATTTT.